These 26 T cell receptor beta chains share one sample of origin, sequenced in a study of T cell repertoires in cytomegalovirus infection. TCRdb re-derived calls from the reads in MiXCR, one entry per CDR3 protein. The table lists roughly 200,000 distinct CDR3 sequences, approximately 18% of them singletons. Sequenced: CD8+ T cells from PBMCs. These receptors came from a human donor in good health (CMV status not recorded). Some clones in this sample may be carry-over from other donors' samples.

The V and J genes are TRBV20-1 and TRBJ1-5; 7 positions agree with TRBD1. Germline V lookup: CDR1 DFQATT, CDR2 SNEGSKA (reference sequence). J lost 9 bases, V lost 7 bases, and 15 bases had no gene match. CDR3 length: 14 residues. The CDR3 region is CSVHLRDSVRPQHF. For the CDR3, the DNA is TGCAGTGTCCATCTCCGGGACAGCGTTCGGCCCCAGCATTTT.

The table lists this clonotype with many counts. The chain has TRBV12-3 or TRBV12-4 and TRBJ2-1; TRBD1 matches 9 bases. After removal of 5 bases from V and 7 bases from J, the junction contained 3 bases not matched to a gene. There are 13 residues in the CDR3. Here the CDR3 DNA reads TGTGCCAGCAGTCCCGGGACAGGGAATGAGCAGTTCTTC. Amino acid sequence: CASSPGTGNEQFF.

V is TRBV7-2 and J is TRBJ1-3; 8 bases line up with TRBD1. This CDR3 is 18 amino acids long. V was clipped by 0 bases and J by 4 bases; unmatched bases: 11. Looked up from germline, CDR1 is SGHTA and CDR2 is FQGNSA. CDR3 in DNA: TGTGCCAGCAGCTTAGCCACCGAACAGACAGGGGCCGGAAACACCATATATTTT. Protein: CASSLATEQTGAGNTIYF.

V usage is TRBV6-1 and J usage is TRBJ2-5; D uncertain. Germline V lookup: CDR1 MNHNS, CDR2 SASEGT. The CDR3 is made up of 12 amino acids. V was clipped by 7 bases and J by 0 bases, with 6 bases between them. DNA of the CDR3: TGTGCCAGCACCGGGTACCAAGAGACCCAGTACTTC. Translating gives CASTGYQETQYF.

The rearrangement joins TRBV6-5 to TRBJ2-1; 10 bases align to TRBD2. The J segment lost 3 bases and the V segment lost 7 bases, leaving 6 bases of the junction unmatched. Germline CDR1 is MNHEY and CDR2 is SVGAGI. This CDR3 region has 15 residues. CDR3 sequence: CASTARTSGYNEQFF. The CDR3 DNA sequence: TGTGCCAGCACCGCTCGGACTAGCGGCTACAATGAGCAGTTCTTC.

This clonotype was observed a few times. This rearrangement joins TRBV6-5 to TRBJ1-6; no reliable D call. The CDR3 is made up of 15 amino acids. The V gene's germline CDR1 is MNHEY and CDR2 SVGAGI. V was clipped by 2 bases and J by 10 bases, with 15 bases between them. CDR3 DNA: TGTGCCAGCAGTTACCGCGACATTAATAGGTCACCCCTCCACTTT. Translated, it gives CASSYRDINRSPLHF.

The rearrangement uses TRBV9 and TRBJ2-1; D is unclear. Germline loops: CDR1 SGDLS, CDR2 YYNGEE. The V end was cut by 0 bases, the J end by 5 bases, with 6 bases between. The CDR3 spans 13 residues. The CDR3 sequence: CASSVGGNNEQFF. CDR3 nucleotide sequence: TGTGCCAGCAGCGTAGGCGGCAACAATGAGCAGTTCTTC.

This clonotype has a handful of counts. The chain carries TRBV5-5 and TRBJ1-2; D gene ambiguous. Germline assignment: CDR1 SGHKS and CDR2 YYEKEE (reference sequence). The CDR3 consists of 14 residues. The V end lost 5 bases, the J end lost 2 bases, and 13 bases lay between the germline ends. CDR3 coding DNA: TGTGCCAGCAGGTCCACAAGGGAGAACTATGGCTACACCTTC. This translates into CASRSTRENYGYTF.

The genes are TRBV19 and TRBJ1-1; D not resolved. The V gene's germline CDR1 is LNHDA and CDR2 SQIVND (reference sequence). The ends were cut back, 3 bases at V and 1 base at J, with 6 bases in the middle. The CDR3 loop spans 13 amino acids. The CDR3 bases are TGTGCCAGTAGTATCATCCGGAACACTGAAGCTTTCTTT. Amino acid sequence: CASSIIRNTEAFF.

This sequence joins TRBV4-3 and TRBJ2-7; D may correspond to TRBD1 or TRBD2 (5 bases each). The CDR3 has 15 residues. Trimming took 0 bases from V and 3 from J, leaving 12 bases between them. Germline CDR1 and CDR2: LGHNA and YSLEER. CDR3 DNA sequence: TGCGCCAGCAGCCAAGAGGATGGGGGATACTACGAGCAGTACTTC. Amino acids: CASSQEDGGYYEQYF.

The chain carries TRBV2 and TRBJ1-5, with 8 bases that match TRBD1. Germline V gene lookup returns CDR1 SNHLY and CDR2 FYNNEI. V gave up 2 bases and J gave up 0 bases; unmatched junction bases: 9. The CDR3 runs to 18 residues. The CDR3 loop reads CASSESGQGWPSNQPQHF. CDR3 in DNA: TGTGCCAGCAGTGAATCTGGACAGGGCTGGCCTAGCAATCAGCCCCAGCATTTT.

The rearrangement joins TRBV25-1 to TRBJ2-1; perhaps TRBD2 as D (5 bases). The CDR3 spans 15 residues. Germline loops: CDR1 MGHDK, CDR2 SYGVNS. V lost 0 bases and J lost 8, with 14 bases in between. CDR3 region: CASSEYGSAGDEQFF. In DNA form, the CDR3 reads TGTGCCAGCAGTGAATATGGGAGCGCGGGCGATGAGCAGTTCTTC.

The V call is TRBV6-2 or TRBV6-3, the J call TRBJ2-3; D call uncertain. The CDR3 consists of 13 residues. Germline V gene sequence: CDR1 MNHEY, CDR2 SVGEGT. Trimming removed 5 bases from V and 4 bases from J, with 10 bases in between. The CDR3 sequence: CASSLREPDTQYF. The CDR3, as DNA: TGTGCCAGCAGTCTTAGGGAACCAGATACGCAGTATTTT.

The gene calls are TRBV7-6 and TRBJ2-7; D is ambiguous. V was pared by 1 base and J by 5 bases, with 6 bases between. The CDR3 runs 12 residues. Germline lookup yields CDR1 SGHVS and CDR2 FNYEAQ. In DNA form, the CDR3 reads TGTGCCAGCAGCTTAGGGCGCGACGAGCAGTACTTC. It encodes CASSLGRDEQYF.

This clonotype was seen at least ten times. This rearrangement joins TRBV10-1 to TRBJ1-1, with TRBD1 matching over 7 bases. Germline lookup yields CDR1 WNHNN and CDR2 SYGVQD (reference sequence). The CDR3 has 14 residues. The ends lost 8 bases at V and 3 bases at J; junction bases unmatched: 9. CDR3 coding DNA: TGCGCCAGCCCCGGGACAGTGTTCGACACTGAAGCTTTCTTT. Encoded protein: CASPGTVFDTEAFF.

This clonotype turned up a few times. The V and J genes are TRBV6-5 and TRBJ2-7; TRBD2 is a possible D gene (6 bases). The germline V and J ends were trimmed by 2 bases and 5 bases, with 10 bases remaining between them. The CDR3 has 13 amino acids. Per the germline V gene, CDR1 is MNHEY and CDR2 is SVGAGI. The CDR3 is CASSYGGIDEQYF. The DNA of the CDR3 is TGTGCCAGCAGTTACGGGGGGATCGACGAGCAGTACTTC.

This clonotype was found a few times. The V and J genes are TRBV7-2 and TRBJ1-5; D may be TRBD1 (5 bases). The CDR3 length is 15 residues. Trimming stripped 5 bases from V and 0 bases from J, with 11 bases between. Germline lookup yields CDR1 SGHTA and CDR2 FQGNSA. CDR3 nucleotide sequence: TGTGCCAGCAGCCGAGACAGTTCTAGCAATCAGCCCCAGCATTTT. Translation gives CASSRDSSSNQPQHF.

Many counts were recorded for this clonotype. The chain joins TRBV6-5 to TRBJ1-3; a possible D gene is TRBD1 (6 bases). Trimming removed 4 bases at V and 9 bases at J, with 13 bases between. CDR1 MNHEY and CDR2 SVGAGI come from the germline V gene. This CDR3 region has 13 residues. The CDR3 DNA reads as TGTGCCAGCAGTTTGGGGGGCGGAGGCACCATATATTTT. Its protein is CASSLGGGGTIYF.

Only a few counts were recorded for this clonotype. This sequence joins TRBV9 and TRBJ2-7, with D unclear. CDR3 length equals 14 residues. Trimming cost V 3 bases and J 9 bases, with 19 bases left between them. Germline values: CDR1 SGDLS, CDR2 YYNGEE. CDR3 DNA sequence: TGTGCCAGCAGCGGAGATCCGGACGTTGATGGGCAGTACTTC. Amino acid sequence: CASSGDPDVDGQYF.

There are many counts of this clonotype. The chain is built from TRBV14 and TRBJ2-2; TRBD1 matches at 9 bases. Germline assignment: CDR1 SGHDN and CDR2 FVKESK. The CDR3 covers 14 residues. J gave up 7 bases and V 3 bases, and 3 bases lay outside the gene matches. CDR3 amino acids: CASSQTDRGGELFF. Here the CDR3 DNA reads TGTGCCAGCAGCCAGACGGACAGGGGCGGGGAGCTGTTTTTT.

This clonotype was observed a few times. CDR3 residues: CASSLGSPYGYTF. As DNA, the CDR3 is TGTGCCAGCAGCTTGGGGTCACCGTATGGCTACACCTTC. This chain joins TRBV5-8 and TRBJ1-2; D is uncertain. Trimming took 0 bases from V and 5 from J, leaving 8 bases between them. The germline V gene encodes CDR1 SGHTS and CDR2 YDEGEE. CDR3 length equals 13 residues.

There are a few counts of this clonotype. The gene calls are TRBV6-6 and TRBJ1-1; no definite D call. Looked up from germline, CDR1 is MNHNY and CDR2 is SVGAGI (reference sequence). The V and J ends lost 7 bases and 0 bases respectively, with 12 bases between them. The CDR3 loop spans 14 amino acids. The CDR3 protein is CASTSTPMNTEAFF. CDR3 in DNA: TGTGCCAGCACTTCGACACCTATGAACACTGAAGCTTTCTTT.

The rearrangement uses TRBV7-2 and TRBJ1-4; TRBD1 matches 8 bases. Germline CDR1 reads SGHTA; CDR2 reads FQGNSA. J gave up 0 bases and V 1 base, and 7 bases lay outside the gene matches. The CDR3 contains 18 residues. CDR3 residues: CASSLGTGPLATNEKLFF. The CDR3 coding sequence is TGTGCCAGCAGCTTAGGGACAGGGCCACTAGCAACTAATGAAAAACTGTTTTTT.

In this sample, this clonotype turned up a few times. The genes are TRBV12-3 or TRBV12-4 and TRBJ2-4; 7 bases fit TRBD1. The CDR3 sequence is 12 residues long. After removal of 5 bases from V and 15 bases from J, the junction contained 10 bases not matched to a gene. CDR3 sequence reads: CASSGGQIRRYF. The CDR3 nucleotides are TGTGCCAGCAGTGGGGGACAGATCCGCCGGTACTTC.

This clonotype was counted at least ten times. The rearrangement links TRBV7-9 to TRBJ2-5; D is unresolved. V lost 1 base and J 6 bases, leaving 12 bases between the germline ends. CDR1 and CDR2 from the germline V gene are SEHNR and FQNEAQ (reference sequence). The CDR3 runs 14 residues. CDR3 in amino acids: CASSLDRMMKTQYF. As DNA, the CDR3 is TGTGCCAGCAGCTTAGACCGGATGATGAAGACCCAGTACTTC.

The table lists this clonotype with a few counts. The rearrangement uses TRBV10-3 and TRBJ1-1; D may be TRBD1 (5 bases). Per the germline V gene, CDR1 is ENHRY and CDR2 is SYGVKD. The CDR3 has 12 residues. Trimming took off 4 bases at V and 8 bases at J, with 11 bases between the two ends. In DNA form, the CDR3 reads TGTGCCATCAGTGGACAGAGATCAGAAGCTTTCTTT. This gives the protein CAISGQRSEAFF.